The rows below give T cell receptor beta chains drawn from one sample of a study of blood T cell repertoires in COVID-19. Sequenced by immunoSEQ multiplex PCR; TCRdb stores in-frame clones only, minus some. The sample yields some 250,000 clones, roughly nine tenths seen once. The sequenced sample was PBMCs or T cells enriched from blood (not recorded which). These receptors were collected from a human donor in a cohort exposed to, infected with or recovered from COVID-19 (not recorded which). The donor label of this sample is uncertain. Both conserved end residues are part of each CDR3. The D gene is left open where the match is weak. The size field is filled for only some rows; it gives once, few, many or a size class.

clone_size,d_call,j_call,v_call,cdr3_aa,cdr3_nt
NA,NA,TRBJ1-6,TRBV18,CASSPPQRFSNSPLHF,TGTGCCAGCTCACCCCCCCAGCGGTTCTCTAATTCACCCCTCCACTTT
NA,NA,TRBJ1-4,TRBV15,CATSRGPQGSLFF,TGTGCCACCAGCAGAGGGCCTCAGGGTTCACTGTTTTTT
NA,NA,TRBJ1-2,TRBV7-9,CASSFGSTAPNYGYTF,TGTGCCAGCAGCTTTGGGTCGACAGCACCTAACTATGGCTACACCTTC
NA,NA,TRBJ2-3,TRBV7-9,CASSGSRGSTDTQYF,TGTGCCAGCAGCGGCTCTAGGGGTAGCACAGATACGCAGTATTTT
once,NA,TRBJ1-2,TRBV7-2,CASSFQLITLPYGYTF,TGTGCCAGCAGCTTCCAACTCATCACCCTGCCCTATGGCTACACCTTC
few,TRBD2,TRBJ2-3,TRBV19,CASSSPHGGVTDTQYF,TGTGCCAGTAGTTCCCCCCACGGGGGGGTCACAGATACGCAGTATTTT
NA,NA,TRBJ2-1,TRBV2,CASNRVREQFF,TGTGCCAGCAATCGGGTTCGTGAGCAGTTCTTC
NA,TRBD2,TRBJ2-5,TRBV25-1,CASSELILAGDQETQYF,TGTGCCAGCAGTGAATTGATCCTAGCGGGGGACCAAGAGACCCAGTACTTC
NA,NA,TRBJ2-7,TRBV6-4,CASSVPYYEQYF,TGTGCCAGCAGTGTTCCCTACTACGAGCAGTACTTC
NA,TRBD1,TRBJ1-5,TRBV27,CASSSGTANQPQHF,TGTGCCAGCAGTTCCGGGACAGCTAATCAGCCCCAGCATTTT
NA,TRBD2,TRBJ2-3,TRBV11-1,CASSLVGGGADTQYF,TGTGCCAGCAGCTTAGTCGGCGGGGGGGCCGATACGCAGTATTTT
NA,TRBD1,TRBJ1-2,TRBV5-1,CASSPRDRGLYTF,TGCGCCAGCAGCCCCCGGGACAGGGGGCTCTACACCTTC
NA,NA,TRBJ1-5,TRBV7-9,CASSSRGHQPQHF,TGTGCCAGCAGCTCGAGAGGTCATCAGCCCCAGCATTTT
once,TRBD2,TRBJ2-5,TRBV10-3,CAISLAGGRQETQYF,TGTGCCATCAGTTTAGCGGGGGGACGCCAAGAGACCCAGTACTTC
once,NA,TRBJ1-1,TRBV2,CASSPTSPEAFF,TGTGCCAGCAGCCCGACAAGCCCTGAAGCTTTCTTT
NA,NA,TRBJ1-1,TRBV5-6,CASSLRAPGGEAFF,TGTGCCAGCAGCTTGAGGGCACCGGGGGGTGAAGCTTTCTTT
few,NA,TRBJ1-2,TRBV27,CASSLLQGDSYGYTF,TGTGCCAGCAGTTTACTTCAGGGCGATAGCTATGGCTACACCTTC
few,TRBD1,TRBJ1-2,TRBV7-8,CASSQDRAFNYGYTF,TGTGCCAGCAGCCAAGACAGGGCTTTTAACTATGGCTACACCTTC
NA,NA,TRBJ2-5,TRBV6-4,CASSGNRGETQYF,TGTGCCAGCAGTGGAAATAGGGGTGAGACCCAGTACTTC